The 32 T cell receptor beta chains given below trace back to one sample, sequenced in a study of blood T cells in healthy people across ages. It was with a sample-barcoded 5' primer and a J-beta primer mix that a second PCR of roughly 7 to 12 cycles was run. One entry per CDR3 protein, called by TCRdb with MiXCR from the 5' RACE reads. This sample has 1,500,000 or so distinct CDR3 sequences, with almost 60% found just once. Sequencing was carried out using blood. Receptors originate from a man aged 18 to 29 in good health.

The rearrangement links TRBV7-8 to TRBJ2-7; D possibly matches TRBD1 or TRBD2 (5 bases each). Germline CDR1 and CDR2: SGHVS and FQNEAQ. CDR3 size: 14 residues. V lost 4 bases and J 5 bases, leaving 15 bases between the germline ends. The CDR3 coding sequence is TGTGCCAGCAGCTCACTGGGGGTCCGGGACGAGCAGTACTTC. This encodes CASSSLGVRDEQYF.

V and J are TRBV6-5 and TRBJ1-5; TRBD1 agrees at 8 bases. This CDR3 spans 15 amino acids. The junction had 14 bases not matched to a gene; V was cut back by 8 bases and J by 8 bases. The germline CDR1 and CDR2 sequences are MNHEY and SVGAGI. CDR3 protein: CASRGYDRGSEPQHF. DNA of the CDR3: TGTGCCAGCCGTGGGTATGACAGGGGCAGCGAGCCCCAGCATTTT.

The chain uses TRBV4-1 and TRBJ1-1; D not resolved. Per germline, CDR1 MGHRA and CDR2 YSYEKL. This CDR3 comprises 17 residues. V gave up 1 base and J gave up 1 base, with 16 bases separating them. The CDR3 reads CASSQVGLEAGNTEAFF. For the CDR3, the DNA is TGCGCCAGCAGCCAAGTTGGGCTAGAAGCTGGGAACACTGAAGCTTTCTTT.

This clonotype turned up a few times. V and J are TRBV12-3 or TRBV12-4 and TRBJ1-1, with 8 bases lining up with TRBD1. The CDR3 contains 13 residues. The J segment lost 11 bases and the V segment lost 3 bases, leaving 8 bases of the junction unmatched. The CDR3 DNA reads as TGTGCCAGCAGTTTCTCGCAGGACAGGGATGCTTTCTTT. It yields the protein CASSFSQDRDAFF.

This rearrangement joins TRBV27 to TRBJ2-1; 7 bases are a match to TRBD2. J was trimmed by 7 bases and V by 3 bases; bases with no gene match: 6. There are 14 residues in the CDR3. Germline CDR1 MNHEY, CDR2 SMNVEV (reference sequence). CDR3 in DNA: TGTGCCAGCAGTTTGGGAGGGGAGTCGAATGAGCAGTTCTTC. Translating it yields CASSLGGESNEQFF.

V gene TRBV3-1 combines with J gene TRBJ2-2; TRBD1 is a possible D gene (5 bases). Germline V lookup: CDR1 LGHDT, CDR2 YNNKEL (reference sequence). This CDR3 has 15 amino acids. V lost 4 bases, J lost 5 bases, and 14 bases lay in between. CDR3 bases: TGTGCCAGCAGCCCCGGACATCGAAGGACCGGGGAGCTGTTTTTT. Residues: CASSPGHRRTGELFF.

The chain links TRBV25-1 to TRBJ2-1; D possibly matches TRBD1 or TRBD2 (6 bases each). In germline, CDR1 is MGHDK, CDR2 SYGVNS. Deletions cut 8 bases from V and 13 bases from J, with 18 bases between. The CDR3 loop spans 12 amino acids. CDR3 region: CASPRTAGSQFF. The CDR3 DNA reads TGTGCCAGCCCCAGGACAGCGGGTTCCCAGTTCTTC.

Only a few counts were recorded for this clonotype. The V call is TRBV7-9, the J call TRBJ1-2; D uncertain. V was trimmed by 3 bases and J by 4 bases, leaving 12 bases between them. The CDR3 sequence is 14 residues long. Germline V gives CDR1 SEHNR, CDR2 FQNEAQ (reference sequence). DNA for the CDR3: TGTGCCAGCAGCTTTGAAGCTCAGAGCTATGGCTACACCTTC. Residues: CASSFEAQSYGYTF.

The J gene is TRBJ2-1, the V gene TRBV7-9, with D maybe TRBD1 (6 bases). This CDR3 has 15 amino acids. Trimming took 5 bases from V and 3 from J, leaving 14 bases between them. Germline CDR1 and CDR2: SEHNR and FQNEAQ (reference sequence). The CDR3 region has the DNA TGTGCCAGCAGCGAAGATTGGACAGACTACAATGAGCAGTTCTTC. Its translation is CASSEDWTDYNEQFF.

This clonotype has a single count. This sequence joins TRBV7-6 and TRBJ2-1, with TRBD2 as a possible D gene (5 bases). This CDR3 comprises 14 residues. Trimming pared 2 bases from V and 8 bases from J, leaving 13 bases between. The germline gives CDR1 SGHVS, CDR2 FNYEAQ. CDR3 loop: CASSLSVGMHEQFF. The CDR3 nucleotides are TGTGCCAGCAGCTTAAGTGTCGGGATGCATGAGCAGTTCTTC. Using reference TRBV7-6 and TRBJ2-1 for the parts outside the CDR3, the full variable domain is GAGVSQSPRYKVTKRGQDVALRCDPISGHVSLYWYRQALGQGPEFLTYFNYEAQQDKSGLPNDRFSAERPEGSISTLTIQRTEQRDSAMYRCASSLSVGMHEQFFGPGTRLTVL.

A few counts support this clonotype. The chain combines TRBV5-1 with TRBJ2-1; 10 bases map to TRBD1. V shed 5 bases, J shed 8 bases, and the junction held 10 bases outside the gene matches. The CDR3 length is 15 residues. From germline, CDR1 is SGHRS and CDR2 YFSETQ. The CDR3 sequence is CASRSRQGAADEQFF. Here the CDR3 DNA reads TGCGCCAGCAGATCCCGACAGGGGGCCGCTGATGAGCAGTTCTTC. Full variable domain (outside the CDR3, taken from reference TRBV5-1 and TRBJ2-1): KAGVTQTPRYLIKTRGQQVTLSCSPISGHRSVSWYQQTPGQGLQFLFEYFSETQRNKGNFPGRFSGRQFSNSRSEMNVSTLELGDSALYLCASRSRQGAADEQFFGPGTRLTVL.

V is TRBV7-2 and J is TRBJ2-7; 7 bases line up with TRBD2. Losses at the gene ends were 3 bases for V and 5 bases for J; bases not matched to a gene: 10. The germline V gene encodes CDR1 SGHTA and CDR2 FQGNSA. This CDR3 contains 15 residues. The CDR3 here is CASSLPAGVFHEQYF. For the CDR3, the DNA is TGTGCCAGCAGCTTGCCCGCGGGAGTATTCCACGAGCAGTACTTC.

V and J are TRBV7-9 and TRBJ2-3; 8 bases are shared with TRBD1. Germline V lookup: CDR1 SEHNR, CDR2 FQNEAQ (reference sequence). CDR3 size: 15 residues. The junction had 7 bases not matched to a gene; V was cut back by 5 bases and J by 3 bases. The CDR3 nucleotides are TGTGCCAGCAGCCCCCGACAGGGGTGGACAGATACGCAGTATTTT. Protein product: CASSPRQGWTDTQYF.

This chain connects TRBV6-5 to TRBJ2-4, with TRBD2 matching over 10 bases. With the DNA end fitting TRBJ2-7 better, the J assignment may be wrong. The CDR3 totals 15 residues. The germline gives CDR1 MNHEY, CDR2 SVGAGI. The CDR3 DNA reads as TGTGCCAGCAGTTACTCGGGGACTAGCGTTTACGAGCAGTACTTC. It encodes CASSYSGTSVYEQYF.

The rearrangement uses TRBV2 and TRBJ2-5; the D gene is possibly TRBD2 (7 bases). This CDR3 spans 16 amino acids. V shed 2 bases and J shed 5 bases, with 18 bases lying between them. Germline-derived CDR1 and CDR2 are SNHLY and FYNNEI. The CDR3 is CASSEFRGASTETQYF. As DNA, the CDR3 is TGTGCCAGCAGTGAATTTCGGGGGGCGTCTACGGAGACCCAGTACTTC.

This chain joins TRBV27 and TRBJ2-5; TRBD2 aligns across 8 bases. Germline V gene data show CDR1 as MNHEY and CDR2 as SMNVEV (reference sequence). Losses at the gene ends were 11 bases for V and 11 bases for J; bases not matched to a gene: 19. This CDR3 region has 14 residues. This CDR3 is CALPAGAGVAEQYF. In DNA form, the CDR3 reads TGTGCCCTCCCCGCGGGAGCGGGAGTGGCTGAGCAGTACTTC.

The rearrangement joins TRBV5-1 to TRBJ2-1, with a possible D match to TRBD1 (6 bases). With 4 bases removed from V and 4 bases from J, the gap between germline ends came to 12 bases. Germline V gene sequence: CDR1 SGHRS, CDR2 YFSETQ. This CDR3 has 14 residues. The CDR3 DNA is TGCGCCAGCAGCAAAATACAGGGATACAATGAGCAGTTCTTC. Protein product: CASSKIQGYNEQFF. Based on the CDR3 plus reference TRBV5-1 and TRBJ2-1, the full variable domain is KAGVTQTPRYLIKTRGQQVTLSCSPISGHRSVSWYQQTPGQGLQFLFEYFSETQRNKGNFPGRFSGRQFSNSRSEMNVSTLELGDSALYLCASSKIQGYNEQFFGPGTRLTVL.

This clonotype was detected a few times. The rearrangement joins TRBV9 to TRBJ2-3; TRBD1 matches at 7 bases. Germline V gene data show CDR1 as SGDLS and CDR2 as YYNGEE. V lost 0 bases to trimming and J lost 2 bases; unmatched junction nucleotides: 6. This CDR3 is built from 16 residues. CDR3 in DNA: TGTGCCAGCAGCGTAGAAGGGGGCCTCCTCACAGATACGCAGTATTTT. Translation: CASSVEGGLLTDTQYF. The variable domain in full, completed from reference TRBV9 and TRBJ2-3, reads DSGVTQTPKHLITATGQRVTLRCSPRSGDLSVYWYQQSLDQGLQFLIQYYNGEERAKGNILERFSAQQFPDLHSELNLSSLELGDSALYFCASSVEGGLLTDTQYFGPGTRLTVL.

The rearrangement uses TRBV27 and TRBJ2-4; D possibly uses TRBD1 or TRBD2 (6 bases each). The J call may be mistaken, given a closer DNA end match to TRBJ2-7. This CDR3 has 13 residues. CDR1 is MNHEY and CDR2 is SMNVEV in the germline V gene (reference sequence). The CDR3 protein is CASSSEGGGEQYF. CDR3 DNA sequence: TGTGCCAGCAGTTCCGAGGGGGGCGGCGAGCAGTACTTC.

This clonotype was recorded a few times. This chain connects TRBV6-5 to TRBJ2-7; possibly TRBD1 for D (6 bases). V was cut by 2 bases and J by 2 bases, with 13 bases left in between. The germline gives CDR1 MNHEY, CDR2 SVGAGI. CDR3 length equals 15 residues. The CDR3 reads CASSYGTTSPYEQYF. CDR3 nucleotides: TGTGCCAGCAGTTACGGGACAACCAGCCCCTACGAGCAGTACTTC.

The CDR3 loop is CSVHRGDQPQHF. The CDR3 DNA reads TGCAGTGTCCACAGGGGTGATCAGCCCCAGCATTTT. V and J are TRBV20-1 and TRBJ1-5; 7 nucleotides align to TRBD1. CDR1 and CDR2 (germline): DFQATT, SNEGSKA (reference sequence). V gave up 7 bases and J gave up 5 bases; unmatched junction bases: 5. CDR3 length: 12 amino acids.

The chain couples TRBV6-5 to TRBJ2-1; D remains ambiguous. V lost 0 bases, J lost 4 bases, and 7 bases lay in between. The length of the CDR3 is 14 residues. Germline V gene data show CDR1 as MNHEY and CDR2 as SVGAGI. In DNA form, the CDR3 reads TGTGCCAGCAGTTACTCCGCCTCTTACAATGAGCAGTTCTTC. Translated: CASSYSASYNEQFF.

Only a few counts were recorded for this clonotype. The genes are TRBV4-1 and TRBJ2-4, with a weak D call TRBD2 (5 bases). The end of the DNA is better explained by TRBJ2-7, so the J call may be wrong. The CDR3 totals 15 residues. Per germline, CDR1 MGHRA and CDR2 YSYEKL. CDR3 DNA sequence: TGCGCCAGCAGCCCTATGACTACGAGCAGGACCGAGCAGTACTTC. Residues: CASSPMTTSRTEQYF.

This rearrangement joins TRBV20-1 to TRBJ2-5; TRBD2 agrees at 7 bases. Germline CDR1 DFQATT, CDR2 SNEGSKA (reference sequence). This CDR3 contains 15 residues. J was trimmed by 0 bases and V by 0 bases; bases with no gene match: 4. The CDR3 coding sequence is TGCAGTGCTAGAGATCCTAGCGGTTACCAAGAGACCCAGTACTTC. Translated, it gives CSARDPSGYQETQYF.

The genes are TRBV12-5 and TRBJ1-1, with D perhaps TRBD1 (6 bases). CDR1 and CDR2 (germline): LGHNT, FRNRAP. Trimming pared 0 bases from V and 1 base from J, leaving 15 bases between. The CDR3 loop spans 17 amino acids. Here the CDR3 reads CASGLVRGRDPNTEAFF. CDR3 nucleotides: TGTGCTAGTGGTTTGGTAAGGGGGAGGGATCCGAACACTGAAGCTTTCTTT.

The rearrangement uses TRBV4-3 and TRBJ2-7; the match to TRBD2 covers 8 bases. Trimming at V came to 3 bases and at J to 7 bases, leaving 23 bases not matched to a gene. Germline CDR1 is LGHNA and CDR2 is YSLEER. The CDR3 sequence is 19 residues long. The CDR3 DNA is TGCGCCAGCAGCCAGTTTCGGCCTAGCGGGTTCTCGGGAAACAATGAGCAGTACTTC. Its protein product is CASSQFRPSGFSGNNEQYF.

This chain connects TRBV10-3 to TRBJ2-5; no definite D call. Trimming cost V 2 bases and J 5 bases, with 6 bases left between them. CDR3 length equals 12 residues. Germline V gene sequence: CDR1 ENHRY, CDR2 SYGVKD. Written as DNA, the CDR3 is TGTGCCATCAGTGAGGTGGACGAGACCCAGTACTTC. Its translation is CAISEVDETQYF.

The V and J genes are TRBV27 and TRBJ2-3; D call uncertain. This CDR3 has 12 residues. In germline, CDR1 is MNHEY, CDR2 SMNVEV (reference sequence). V was pared by 5 bases and J by 4 bases, with 7 bases between. As DNA, the CDR3 is TGTGCCAGCAGTGACAAGGCAGATACGCAGTATTTT. Translated: CASSDKADTQYF.

The gene calls are TRBV6-2 or TRBV6-3 and TRBJ2-2, with D tentatively TRBD1 or TRBD2 (5 bases each). The V and J ends lost 8 bases and 6 bases respectively, with 19 bases between them. The germline V gene has CDR1 MNHEY and CDR2 SVGEGT. This CDR3 is 15 amino acids long. CDR3 DNA: TGTGCCAGCTCGAAACGGGCGAGGGGACCCGGGGAGCTGTTTTTT. It is translated as CASSKRARGPGELFF.

The chain is built from TRBV10-3 and TRBJ2-7, with 8 positions matching TRBD1. J was trimmed by 5 bases and V by 3 bases; bases with no gene match: 6. Germline V gene data show CDR1 as ENHRY and CDR2 as SYGVKD. The CDR3 runs to 14 residues. The CDR3 sequence is CAISDAGTGNEQYF. The CDR3 DNA sequence: TGTGCCATCAGTGATGCCGGGACAGGAAACGAGCAGTACTTC.

The J gene is TRBJ2-5, the V gene TRBV11-1; 7 nucleotides line up with TRBD1. CDR3 length equals 13 residues. Germline CDR1 and CDR2: SGHAT and FQDESV (reference sequence). With V trimmed by 3 bases and J by 5 bases, 3 bases remained unmatched. Here the CDR3 DNA reads TGTGCCAGCAGCTTTACAGGGGTCGAGACCCAGTACTTC. This codes for CASSFTGVETQYF. The full variable domain, in which reference TRBV11-1 and TRBJ2-5 provide the parts outside the CDR3, is EAEVAQSPRYKITEKSQAVAFWCDPISGHATLYWYRQILGQGPELLVQFQDESVVDDSQLPKDRFSAERLKGVDSTLKIQPAELGDSAMYLCASSFTGVETQYFGPGTRLLVL.

This sequence joins TRBV10-3 and TRBJ2-3; D gene uncertain. V lost 1 base and J 2 bases, leaving 7 bases between the germline ends. CDR1 is ENHRY, CDR2 SYGVKD, per germline. The CDR3 contains 14 residues. In nucleotides, the CDR3 is TGTGCCATCAGTGAGTTAGGTTTCACAGATACGCAGTATTTT. It codes for CAISELGFTDTQYF.